These T cell receptor beta chains were read from a single sample in a study of CD8+CD57+ T cells in acquired aplastic anemia. TCRdb redid the calling of the reads with MiXCR, one entry per CDR3 protein. The table lists around 42,000 distinct CDR3 sequences, 63% of them singletons. Sequenced: sorted CD4+, CD8+, or CD8+CD57+ T cells (not recorded which) from PBMCs. The receptors here all came from a human donor with aplastic anemia. Both conserved end residues are part of each CDR3. A D gene is named only where the DNA matches it firmly. Clone size is given for some rows only: seen once, a few or many times, or a class if the clone is expanded.

many	.	TRBJ1-1	TRBV2	TGTGCCAGCAGTGACCTGGGAGTGAACACTGGAGCTTTCTTT	CASSDLGVNTGAFF
once	.	TRBJ1-6	TRBV9	TGTTCCAGCAGGGAGAAGGTGGATAATTCACCCCTCCACTTT	CSSREKVDNSPLHF
.	TRBD1	TRBJ2-2	TRBV25-1	TGTGCCAGCAGTGTAGGACAGGACACCGGGGAGCTGTTTTTT	CASSVGQDTGELFF
.	TRBD2	TRBJ2-3	TRBV10-3	TGTGCCATCAACTCGGCGGGGGGATCGGATACGCAGTATTTT	CAINSAGGSDTQYF
once	.	TRBJ2-7	TRBV7-2	TGTGCCAGCAGCTTGGAGGCGGCCGAGCAGTACTTC	CASSLEAAEQYF
.	.	TRBJ1-1	TRBV29-1	TGCAGCGTTGATCGGGAAACTGAAGCTTTCTTT	CSVDRETEAFF
many	TRBD1	TRBJ1-1	TRBV29-1	TGCAGCGTTGTCCCAGGGGGTGGGAACACTGAAGCTTTCTTT	CSVVPGGGNTEAFF
.	TRBD2	TRBJ2-1	TRBV19	TGTGCCAGTTGGACTAGCTCCCTCTCAGAGCAGTTCTTC	CASWTSSLSEQFF
.	TRBD1	TRBJ2-7	TRBV4-1	TGCGCCAGCAGCCAAGGGGGGACAGGGCTGTACGAGCAGTACTTC	CASSQGGTGLYEQYF
.	TRBD2	TRBJ2-7	TRBV15	TGTGCCACCAGCAGAATAGCGGGGGCAGAGCAGTACTTC	CATSRIAGAEQYF
.	TRBD1	TRBJ2-1	TRBV3-1	TGTGCCAGCAGCCAAGATGCCACGGTGAGGACAGGGGGGAATGAGCAGCTCTTC	CASSQDATVRTGGNEQLF
many	.	TRBJ1-1	TRBV13	TGTGCCAGCAGCTTGGGGACATCTGAAGCTTTCTTT	CASSLGTSEAFF
.	.	TRBJ1-3	TRBV15	TGTGCCACCAGAAGGGACTCTGGAAACACCATATATTTT	CATRRDSGNTIYF
.	.	TRBJ2-5	TRBV19	TGTGCCAGTGCTCAGGCAGACGATGTGGAGACCCAGTACTTC	CASAQADDVETQYF
.	.	TRBJ1-1	TRBV10-2	TGCGCCAGCAGTGTGCCCCTTTCCACTGAAGCTCTCTTT	CASSVPLSTEALF
.	.	TRBJ1-6	TRBV4-1	TGCGCCAGCAGCCAGACTAATATGGGGTTCTCCTATAATTCACCCCTCCACTTT	CASSQTNMGFSYNSPLHF
.	TRBD1	TRBJ2-7	TRBV9	TGTGCCAGCAGCGGGGGACAGGGGACCCCCTACGAGCAGTACTTC	CASSGGQGTPYEQYF
few	TRBD2	TRBJ2-1	TRBV9	TGTGCCAGCAGCCCCGCAACCAGCGGGGTCCACAATGAGCAGTTCTTC	CASSPATSGVHNEQFF
.	.	TRBJ1-6	TRBV20-1	TGCAGTGCTAGAACAGGGACTGATTCACCCCTCCACTTT	CSARTGTDSPLHF
.	.	TRBJ1-2	TRBV19	TGTGCCAGTAGTCTCCCCGGGGTGGGTGGCTACACCTTC	CASSLPGVGGYTF
.	.	TRBJ1-6	TRBV10-3	TGTGCCACTCTACAGGGATGGGATTCACCCCTCCACTTT	CATLQGWDSPLHF
many	.	TRBJ2-7	TRBV5-1	TGCGCCAGCAGCTTCGGGACAATTGGCGAGCAGTACTTC	CASSFGTIGEQYF
many	.	TRBJ2-7	TRBV19	TGTGCCAGTAGTAACAGGGAAATCCAATACGAGCAGTACTTC	CASSNREIQYEQYF
many	TRBD1	TRBJ1-1	TRBV9	TGTGCCAGCAGCGGACAGGGCTCAGCTTTCTTT	CASSGQGSAFF
.	.	TRBJ2-7	TRBV15	TGTGCCACCAGCAGTGGGAGGACGGGGTCACCCTACGAGCAGTACTTC	CATSSGRTGSPYEQYF
.	.	TRBJ2-5	TRBV7-9	TGTGCCAGCAGATCTTCAGGGTCCCAACCCCAAGAGACCCAGTACTTC	CASRSSGSQPQETQYF
few	.	TRBJ2-1	TRBV6-1	TGTGCCAGCAGCTCCGGGACTGGAGACAATGAGCAGTTCTTC	CASSSGTGDNEQFF
.	.	TRBJ1-6	TRBV2	TGTGCCAGCAGTGAGGACCCACAGGGATTTTATAATTCACCCCTCCACTTT	CASSEDPQGFYNSPLHF
.	.	TRBJ1-2	TRBV20-1	TGCAGTGCTTACAAGGGGGGAGACTACGGCTACACCTTC	CSAYKGGDYGYTF
.	.	TRBJ1-1	TRBV25-1	TGTGCCACTATGGGCAGGAGAGGGACTGAAGCTTTCTTT	CATMGRRGTEAFF
once	TRBD1	TRBJ2-7	TRBV11-2	TGTGCCAGCAGGGGAAACAGGGGAGCTGTGTACGAGCAGTACTTC	CASRGNRGAVYEQYF
few	.	TRBJ2-7	TRBV11-1	TGTGCCAGCAGTATCGCGGGTTCCTACGAGCAGTACTTC	CASSIAGSYEQYF
.	.	TRBJ1-2	TRBV2	TGTGCCAGCAGCAACGTTGGACTCGACTATGGCTACACCTTC	CASSNVGLDYGYTF
many	TRBD2	TRBJ2-7	TRBV6-5	TGTGCCAGCAGTTACTTTCGGGAGGGCGAGCAGTACTTC	CASSYFREGEQYF
.	.	TRBJ2-1	TRBV4-2	TGTGCCAGCAGCCAATTGCCGGGGTATAATGAGCAGTTCTTC	CASSQLPGYNEQFF
.	.	TRBJ2-7	TRBV24-1	TGTGCCACCAGTGAGGGGGGTCATTCGTACGAGCAGTACTTC	CATSEGGHSYEQYF
.	TRBD1	TRBJ2-7	TRBV7-8	TGTGCCAGCAGCTCCCCGGGACAGGGTCACGAGCAGTACTTC	CASSSPGQGHEQYF
.	TRBD2	TRBJ2-7	TRBV25-1	TGTGCCAGCAGTGGCCAATTCCAGCGGGGGACCTACGAGCAGTACTTC	CASSGQFQRGTYEQYF
.	TRBD2	TRBJ2-5	TRBV11-1	TGTGCCAGCAGCTTGTCATCTTGGACTAGCGGGCGGGAGACCCAGTACTTC	CASSLSSWTSGRETQYF
.	.	TRBJ1-4	TRBV19	TGTGCCAGTAGTATTCAAAGGGCAACTAATGAAAAACTGTTTTTT	CASSIQRATNEKLFF
.	.	TRBJ2-6	TRBV29-1	TGCAGCGTTTCCCCCGCATCCTCTGGGGCCAACGTCCTGACTTTC	CSVSPASSGANVLTF
medium-sized	TRBD1	TRBJ1-1	TRBV19	TGTGCCAGTAGTATGGGACAGGGCACTGAAGCTTTCTTT	CASSMGQGTEAFF
.	.	TRBJ1-5	TRBV27	TGTGCCGCTGGCACCATGGGCAATCAGCCCCAGCATTTT	CAAGTMGNQPQHF
.	.	TRBJ1-1	TRBV19	TGTGCCAGTAGTTCCGGAGGGAACACTGAAGCTTTCTTT	CASSSGGNTEAFF
.	.	TRBJ2-1	TRBV7-2	TGTGCCAGCAGCTTAGACCAAGGGGGGCAGTTCTTC	CASSLDQGGQFF
.	.	TRBJ1-6	TRBV14	TGTGCCAGCAGCCAAGCGGCGGTTTCACCCCTCCACTTT	CASSQAAVSPLHF
.	.	TRBJ1-5	TRBV10-3	TGTGCCATCAGTGAGAGAGACAATCAGCCCCAGCATTTT	CAISERDNQPQHF
few	.	TRBJ1-1	TRBV28	TGTGCCAGCAGTCCCATACAGGAAAACACTGAAGCTTTCTTT	CASSPIQENTEAFF
.	TRBD1	TRBJ2-1	TRBV6-1	TGTGCCAGCAGTAAGGACAGGGGGATCTACAATGAGCAGTTCTTC	CASSKDRGIYNEQFF
.	.	TRBJ1-2	TRBV19	TGTGCCAGTAGTCCTCGGGGTGGGCAGACCCACTATGGCTACACCTTC	CASSPRGGQTHYGYTF
.	TRBD2	TRBJ2-5	TRBV6-1	TGTGCCAGCAGTCCTTCTAGCGGGGGGCTCCAAGAGACCCAGTACTTC	CASSPSSGGLQETQYF
.	.	TRBJ1-2	TRBV11-1	TGTGCCAGCACCCATGAAACAGGGACCTTTAACTATGGCTACACCTTC	CASTHETGTFNYGYTF
.	.	TRBJ2-1	TRBV24-1	TGTGCCACCAGTGATTCAAACAATGAGCAGTTCTTC	CATSDSNNEQFF
.	.	TRBJ1-5	TRBV28	TGTGCCAGCTCACAGGGCGGCCCAAATAGCAATCAGCCCCAGCATTTT	CASSQGGPNSNQPQHF